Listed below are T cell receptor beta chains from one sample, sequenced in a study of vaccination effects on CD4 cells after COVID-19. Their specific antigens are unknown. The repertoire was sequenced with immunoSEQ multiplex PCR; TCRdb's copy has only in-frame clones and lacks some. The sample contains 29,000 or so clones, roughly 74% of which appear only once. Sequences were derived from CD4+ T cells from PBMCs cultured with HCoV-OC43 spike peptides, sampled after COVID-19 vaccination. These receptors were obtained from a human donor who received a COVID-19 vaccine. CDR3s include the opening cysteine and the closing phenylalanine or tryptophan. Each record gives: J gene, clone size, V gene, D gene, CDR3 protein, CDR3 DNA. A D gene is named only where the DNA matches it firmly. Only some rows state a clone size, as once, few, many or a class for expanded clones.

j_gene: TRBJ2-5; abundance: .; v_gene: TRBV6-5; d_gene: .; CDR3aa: CASSLGARETQYF; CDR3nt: TGTGCCAGCAGTTTGGGAGCCAGAGAGACCCAGTACTTC
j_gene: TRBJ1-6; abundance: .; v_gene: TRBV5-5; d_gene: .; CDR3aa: CASSLPSTRQLGSPLHF; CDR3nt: TGTGCCAGCAGCTTGCCTTCAACGCGGCAGCTAGGTTCACCCCTCCACTTT
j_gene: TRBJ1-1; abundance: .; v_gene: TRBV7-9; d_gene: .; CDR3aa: CASSLRSGVNTEAFF; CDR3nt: TGTGCCAGCAGCTTACGCTCGGGGGTGAACACTGAAGCTTTCTTT
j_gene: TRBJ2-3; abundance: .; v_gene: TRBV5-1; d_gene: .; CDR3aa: CASSLADRGGTDTQYF; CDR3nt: TGCGCCAGCAGCTTGGCGGACAGAGGCGGCACAGATACGCAGTATTTT
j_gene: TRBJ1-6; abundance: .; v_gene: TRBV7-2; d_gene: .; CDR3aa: CASSLRNNSPLHF; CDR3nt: TGTGCCAGCAGCCTCAGGAATAATTCACCCCTCCACTTT
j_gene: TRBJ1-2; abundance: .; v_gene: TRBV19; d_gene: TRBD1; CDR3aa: CASTDRGNYGYTF; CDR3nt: TGTGCCAGTACCGACAGGGGGAACTATGGCTACACCTTC
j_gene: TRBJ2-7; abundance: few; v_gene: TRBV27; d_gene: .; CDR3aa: CASTSGLGQKREQYF; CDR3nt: TGTGCCAGCACATCAGGGTTGGGGCAAAAACGCGAGCAGTACTTC
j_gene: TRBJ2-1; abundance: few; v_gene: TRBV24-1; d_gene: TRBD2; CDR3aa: CATSDPGLAGGMYNEQFF; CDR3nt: TGTGCCACCAGTGACCCGGGACTAGCGGGGGGGATGTACAATGAGCAGTTCTTC
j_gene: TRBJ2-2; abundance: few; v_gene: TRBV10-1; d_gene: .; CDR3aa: CASSEKVLVGTGELFF; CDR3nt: TGCGCCAGCAGTGAGAAAGTGTTAGTGGGCACCGGGGAGCTGTTTTTT
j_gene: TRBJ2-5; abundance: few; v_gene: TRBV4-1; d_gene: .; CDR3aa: CASSQARTDGETQYF; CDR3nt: TGCGCCAGCAGCCAAGCGCGGACTGACGGGGAGACCCAGTACTTC
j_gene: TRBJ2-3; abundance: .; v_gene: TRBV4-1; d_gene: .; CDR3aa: CASSQGTPWAQDTQYF; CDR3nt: TGCGCCAGCAGCCAAGGGACTCCCTGGGCACAAGATACGCAGTATTTT
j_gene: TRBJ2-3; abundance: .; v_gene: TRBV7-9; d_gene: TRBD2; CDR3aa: CATSSGRGTDTQYF; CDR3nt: TGTGCCACCTCGAGCGGGAGGGGCACAGATACGCAGTATTTT
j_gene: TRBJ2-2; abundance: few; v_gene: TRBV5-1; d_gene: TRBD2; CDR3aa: CASSWGTSGMGAGELFF; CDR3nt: TGCGCCAGCAGCTGGGGGACTAGCGGGATGGGTGCCGGGGAGCTGTTTTTT
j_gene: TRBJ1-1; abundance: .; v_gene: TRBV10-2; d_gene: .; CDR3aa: CASRRSGSGGNTEAFF; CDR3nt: TGCGCCAGCAGGAGGTCAGGGAGCGGTGGAAACACTGAAGCTTTCTTT
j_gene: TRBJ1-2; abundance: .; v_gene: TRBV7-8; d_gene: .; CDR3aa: CASSHNQVLYGYTF; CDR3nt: TGTGCCAGCAGCCATAATCAGGTCCTCTATGGCTACACCTTC
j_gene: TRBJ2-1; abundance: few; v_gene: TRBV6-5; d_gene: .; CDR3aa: CASATRGRNEQFF; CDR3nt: TGTGCCAGCGCTACCCGAGGGAGGAATGAGCAGTTCTTC
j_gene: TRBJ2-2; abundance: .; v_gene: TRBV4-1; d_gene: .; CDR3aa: CASSRDLMNTGELFF; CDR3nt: TGCGCCAGCAGCCGAGACCTAATGAACACCGGGGAGCTGTTTTTT
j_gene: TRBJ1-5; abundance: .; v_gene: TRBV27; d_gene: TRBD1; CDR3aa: CASSRTTGISNQPQHF; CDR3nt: TGTGCCAGCAGCCGCACGACAGGGATTAGCAATCAGCCCCAGCATTTT
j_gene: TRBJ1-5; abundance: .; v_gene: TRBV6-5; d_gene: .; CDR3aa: CASSYAQGQPQHF; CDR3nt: TGTGCCAGCAGTTACGCACAGGGTCAGCCCCAGCATTTT
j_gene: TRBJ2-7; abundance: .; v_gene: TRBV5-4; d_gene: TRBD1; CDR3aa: CASSPRTGGGEQYF; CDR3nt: TGTGCCAGCAGCCCTAGGACAGGGGGCGGCGAGCAGTACTTC
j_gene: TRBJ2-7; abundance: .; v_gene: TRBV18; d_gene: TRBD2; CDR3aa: CASSPGTRSEGEQYF; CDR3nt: TGTGCCAGCTCACCTGGGACTAGGTCCGAGGGGGAGCAGTACTTC
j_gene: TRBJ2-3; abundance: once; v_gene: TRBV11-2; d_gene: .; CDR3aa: CASSQQGGADTQYF; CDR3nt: TGTGCCAGCAGCCAACAGGGGGGGGCCGATACGCAGTATTTT
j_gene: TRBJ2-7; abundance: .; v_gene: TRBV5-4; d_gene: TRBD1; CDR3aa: CASSPAGTGFYEQYF; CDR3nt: TGTGCCAGCAGCCCGGCCGGGACAGGGTTCTACGAGCAGTACTTC
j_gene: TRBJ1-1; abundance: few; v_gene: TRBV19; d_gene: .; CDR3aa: CASSSYMNTEAFF; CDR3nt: TGTGCCAGTAGTTCTTACATGAACACTGAAGCTTTCTTT
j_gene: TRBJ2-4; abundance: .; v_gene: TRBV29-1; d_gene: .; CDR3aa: CSVPTPGLDIQYF; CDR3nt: TGCAGCGTTCCCACCCCAGGTTTGGACATTCAGTACTTC
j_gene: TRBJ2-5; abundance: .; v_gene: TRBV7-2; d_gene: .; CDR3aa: CASSLSSLETQYF; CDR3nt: TGTGCCAGCAGCTTATCAAGCCTAGAGACCCAGTACTTC
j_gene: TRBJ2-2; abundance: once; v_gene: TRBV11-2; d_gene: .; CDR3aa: CASSLGTREPGELFF; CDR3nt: TGTGCCAGCAGCTTAGGGACTCGGGAGCCCGGGGAGCTGTTTTTT
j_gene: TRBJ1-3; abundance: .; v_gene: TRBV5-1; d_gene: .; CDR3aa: CASTRDGSGNTIYF; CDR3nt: TGCGCCAGCACCCGGGACGGCTCTGGAAACACCATATATTTT
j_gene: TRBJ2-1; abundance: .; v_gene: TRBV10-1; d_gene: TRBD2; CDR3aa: CASSISGSSYNEQFF; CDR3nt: TGCGCCAGCAGTATAAGCGGGAGCTCCTACAATGAGCAGTTCTTC
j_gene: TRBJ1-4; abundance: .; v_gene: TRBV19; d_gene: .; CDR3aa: CASSERTAEKLFF; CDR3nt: TGTGCCAGTAGTGAAAGGACTGCTGAAAAACTGTTTTTT